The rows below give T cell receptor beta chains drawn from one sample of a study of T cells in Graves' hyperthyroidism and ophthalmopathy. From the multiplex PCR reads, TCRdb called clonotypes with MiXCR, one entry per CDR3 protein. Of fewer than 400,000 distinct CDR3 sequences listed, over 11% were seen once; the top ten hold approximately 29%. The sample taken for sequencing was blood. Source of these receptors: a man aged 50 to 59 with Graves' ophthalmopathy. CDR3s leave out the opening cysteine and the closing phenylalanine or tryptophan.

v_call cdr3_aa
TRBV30 AWRAGPNTGELF
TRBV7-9 ASSPQPSGRSYEQY
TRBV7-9 ASSSKSSAEQY
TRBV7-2 ASSLALAGAYNEQF
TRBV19 ASSTPGPNEQF
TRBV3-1 ASSRQVAGATDTQY
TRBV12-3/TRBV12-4 ASSGQGPSQPQH
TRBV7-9 ASSQGESLPEAF
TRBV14 ASGEHPSIYT
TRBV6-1 ASPRDSYNEQF
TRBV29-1 SVSVINEQF
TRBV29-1 SVEGDGVGETQY
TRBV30 AWSVRRASLYGYT
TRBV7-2 ASGLTTRTDTQY
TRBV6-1 ASRAYPSGLSGGGEQY
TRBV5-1 ASSLYSALNTGELF
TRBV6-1 ASSWTAPVDNEQF
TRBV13 ASSLALSSGTGRETQY
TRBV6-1 ASTRLVRGTDSNQPQH
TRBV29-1 SVGGQGMWTDTQY
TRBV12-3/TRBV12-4 ASSLSGAQGRDQY
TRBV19 ASSILGLSYEQY
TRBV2 ASGQINQPQH
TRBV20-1 SARDGDRGDGYT
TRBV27 ASRRLAGVYNEQF
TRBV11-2 ASSLSGTSFTAT
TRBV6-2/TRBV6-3 ASTGSPGGETQY
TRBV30 AWNWRSGYNEQF
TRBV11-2 ATGLAAPYEQY
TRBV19 ASSIGENTIY
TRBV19 ASSARRGSSNQPQH
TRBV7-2 ASSLLRPGANVLT
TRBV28 ASSLEDYSYEQY
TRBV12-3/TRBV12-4 ASRVSGANTGELF
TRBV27 ASTLLGLAGGPLNEQF
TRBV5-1 TSSLAGTPVTEQY
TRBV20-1 SARTGTGGYEQY
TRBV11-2 ASSLVTSETLAKNIQY
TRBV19 ASSIGWGSSQPDTQY
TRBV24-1 ATSDQQGRDTQY
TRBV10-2 ASRTDRGFYEQY
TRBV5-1 ASRKSGEEQY
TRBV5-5 ASSFRGQGEQF
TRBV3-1 ASSRSQGNTIY
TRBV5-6 ASSLGQVLSYEQY
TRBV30 AWIGGSHPDTQY
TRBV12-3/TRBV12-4 ASSPPGQGVSNQPQH
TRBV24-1 ATSEPTITRDQPQH
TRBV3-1 ASSQVRGANTGELF
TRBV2 ASIVEAGGPNEQY
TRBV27 ASKVLAGIHEQY
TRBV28 ASSSTREEY
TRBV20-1 SARGVSGLPYEQY
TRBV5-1 ASSLVKGQGAYEQY
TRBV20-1 SARVSLARNEQF
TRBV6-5 ASSLVFPDTQY